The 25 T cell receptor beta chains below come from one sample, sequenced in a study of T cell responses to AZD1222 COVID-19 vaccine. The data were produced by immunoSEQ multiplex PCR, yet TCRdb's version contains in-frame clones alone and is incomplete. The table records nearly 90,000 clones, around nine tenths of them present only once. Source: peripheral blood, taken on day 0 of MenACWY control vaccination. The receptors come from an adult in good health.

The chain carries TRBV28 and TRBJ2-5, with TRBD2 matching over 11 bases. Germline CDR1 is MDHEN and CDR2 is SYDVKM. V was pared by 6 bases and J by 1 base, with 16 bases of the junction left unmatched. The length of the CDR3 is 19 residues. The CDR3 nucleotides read TGTGCCAGCAGCCTCCTAATAGCGGGGGGGCGCCGTATCCAAGAGACCCAGTACTTC. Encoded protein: CASSLLIAGGRRIQETQYF.

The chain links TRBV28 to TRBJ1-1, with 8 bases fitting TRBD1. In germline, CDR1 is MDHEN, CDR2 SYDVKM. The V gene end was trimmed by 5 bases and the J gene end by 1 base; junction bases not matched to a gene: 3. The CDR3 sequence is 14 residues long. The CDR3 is CASSPGQENTEAFF. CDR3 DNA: TGTGCCAGCAGTCCGGGACAGGAGAACACTGAAGCTTTCTTT.

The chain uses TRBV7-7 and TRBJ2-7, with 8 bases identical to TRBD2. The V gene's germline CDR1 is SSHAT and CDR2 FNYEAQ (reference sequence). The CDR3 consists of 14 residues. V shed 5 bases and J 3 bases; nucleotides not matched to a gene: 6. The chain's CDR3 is CASSPGTSGYEQYF. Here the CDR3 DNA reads TGTGCCAGCAGCCCGGGGACTAGTGGCTACGAGCAGTACTTC.

DNA for the CDR3: TGTGCCAGCAGCTCCCACTATAATTCACCCCTCCACTTT. This sequence encodes CASSSHYNSPLHF. The chain recombines TRBV11-2 with TRBJ1-6; the D is unclear. Germline CDR1 is SGHAT and CDR2 is FQNNGV. The V end was cut by 4 bases, the J end by 3 bases, with 4 bases between. The CDR3 runs to 13 residues.

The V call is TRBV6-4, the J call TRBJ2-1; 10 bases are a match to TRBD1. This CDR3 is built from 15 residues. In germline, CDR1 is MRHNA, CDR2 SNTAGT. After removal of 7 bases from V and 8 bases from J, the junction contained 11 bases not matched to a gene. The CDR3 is CASNNPGQGIHEQFF. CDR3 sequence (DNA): TGTGCCAGCAATAATCCGGGACAGGGGATCCATGAGCAGTTCTTC.

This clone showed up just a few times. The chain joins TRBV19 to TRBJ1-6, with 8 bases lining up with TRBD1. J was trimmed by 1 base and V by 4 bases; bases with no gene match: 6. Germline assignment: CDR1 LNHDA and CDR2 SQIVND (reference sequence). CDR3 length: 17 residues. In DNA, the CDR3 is TGTGCCAGTAGTACTTGGACAGGGATGTCCTATAATTCACCCCTCCACTTT. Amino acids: CASSTWTGMSYNSPLHF.

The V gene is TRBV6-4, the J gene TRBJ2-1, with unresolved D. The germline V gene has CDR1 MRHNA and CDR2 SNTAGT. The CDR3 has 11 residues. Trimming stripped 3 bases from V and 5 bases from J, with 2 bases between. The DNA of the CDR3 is TGTGCCAGCAGTGAAAACAATGAGCAGTTCTTC. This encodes CASSENNEQFF.

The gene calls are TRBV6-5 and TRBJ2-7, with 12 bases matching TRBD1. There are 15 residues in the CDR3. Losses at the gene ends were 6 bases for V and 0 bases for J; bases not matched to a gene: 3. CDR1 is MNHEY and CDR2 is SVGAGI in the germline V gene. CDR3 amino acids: CASRKGQGASYEQYF. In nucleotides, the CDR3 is TGTGCCAGCAGGAAGGGACAGGGGGCCTCCTACGAGCAGTACTTC.

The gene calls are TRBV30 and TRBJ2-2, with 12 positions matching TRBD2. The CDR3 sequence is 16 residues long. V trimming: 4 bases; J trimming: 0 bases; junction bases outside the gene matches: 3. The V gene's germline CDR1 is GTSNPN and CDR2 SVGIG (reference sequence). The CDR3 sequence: CAWTRLAGANTGELFF. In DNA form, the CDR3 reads TGTGCCTGGACCAGACTAGCGGGGGCGAACACCGGGGAGCTGTTTTTT.

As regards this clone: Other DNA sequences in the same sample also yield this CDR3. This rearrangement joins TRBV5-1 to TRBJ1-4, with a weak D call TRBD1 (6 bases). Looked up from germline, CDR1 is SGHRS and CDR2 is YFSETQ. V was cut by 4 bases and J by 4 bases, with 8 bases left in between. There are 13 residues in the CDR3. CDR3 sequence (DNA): TGCGCCAGCAGCCGACAGGATAATGAAAAACTGTTTTTT. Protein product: CASSRQDNEKLFF.

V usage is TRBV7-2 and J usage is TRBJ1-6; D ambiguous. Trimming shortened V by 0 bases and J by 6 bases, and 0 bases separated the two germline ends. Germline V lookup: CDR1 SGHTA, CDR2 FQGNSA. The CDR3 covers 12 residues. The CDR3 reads CASSLANSPLHF. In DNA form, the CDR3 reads TGTGCCAGCAGCTTAGCTAATTCACCCCTCCACTTT.

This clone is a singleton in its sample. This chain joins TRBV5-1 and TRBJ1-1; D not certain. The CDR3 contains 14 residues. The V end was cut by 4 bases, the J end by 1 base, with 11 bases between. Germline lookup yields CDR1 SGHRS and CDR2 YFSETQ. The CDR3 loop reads CASSQRTENTEAFF. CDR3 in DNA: TGCGCCAGCAGCCAGAGAACGGAGAACACTGAAGCTTTCTTT.

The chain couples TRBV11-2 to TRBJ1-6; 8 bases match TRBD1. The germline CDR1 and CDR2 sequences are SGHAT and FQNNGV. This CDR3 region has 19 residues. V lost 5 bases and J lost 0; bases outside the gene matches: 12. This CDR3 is CASSITFRTGSSYNSPLHF. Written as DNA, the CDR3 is TGTGCCAGCAGCATCACATTCAGGACAGGGAGCTCCTATAATTCACCCCTCCACTTT.

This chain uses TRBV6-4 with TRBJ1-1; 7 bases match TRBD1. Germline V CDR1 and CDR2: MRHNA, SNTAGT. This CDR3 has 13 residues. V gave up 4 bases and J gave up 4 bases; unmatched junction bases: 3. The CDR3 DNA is TGTGCCAGCAGTGTCCAGGGGGGCACTGAAGCTTTCTTT. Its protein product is CASSVQGGTEAFF.

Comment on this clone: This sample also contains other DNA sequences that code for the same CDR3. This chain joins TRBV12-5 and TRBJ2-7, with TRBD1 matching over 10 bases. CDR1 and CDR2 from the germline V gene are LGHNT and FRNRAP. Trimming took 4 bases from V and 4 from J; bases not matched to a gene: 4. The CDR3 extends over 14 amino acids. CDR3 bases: TGTGCTAGTGGTTCGACAGGGGGCAAGTACGAGCAGTACTTC. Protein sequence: CASGSTGGKYEQYF.

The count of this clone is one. The CDR3 DNA reads TGCAGCGTTGATGGAGTTTGGGGCTACACCTTC. Its translation is CSVDGVWGYTF. The chain recombines TRBV29-1 with TRBJ1-2, with D uncertain. V dropped 3 bases and J dropped 8 bases, with 10 bases sitting between them. The CDR3 contains 11 residues. Germline V gives CDR1 SQVTM, CDR2 ANQGSEA. Complete variable domain (other parts from reference TRBV29-1 and TRBJ1-2): SAVISQKPSRDICQRGTSLTIQCQVDSQVTMMFWYRQQPGQSLTLIATANQGSEATYESGFVIDKFPISRPNLTFSTLTVSNMSPEDSSIYLCSVDGVWGYTFGSGTRLTVV.

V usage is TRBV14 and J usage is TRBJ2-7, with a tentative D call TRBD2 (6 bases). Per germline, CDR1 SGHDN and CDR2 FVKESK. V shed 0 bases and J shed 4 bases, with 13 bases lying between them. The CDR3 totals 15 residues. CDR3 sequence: CASSQEQRTNYEQYF. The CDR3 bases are TGTGCCAGCAGCCAAGAACAGCGGACTAATTACGAGCAGTACTTC.

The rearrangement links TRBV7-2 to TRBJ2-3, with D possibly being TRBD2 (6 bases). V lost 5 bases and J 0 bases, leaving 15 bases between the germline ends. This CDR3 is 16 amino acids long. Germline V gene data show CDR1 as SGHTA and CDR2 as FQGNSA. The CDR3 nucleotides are TGTGCCAGCAGCCTCCGAGCGGGTACTAGCACAGATACGCAGTATTTT. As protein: CASSLRAGTSTDTQYF.

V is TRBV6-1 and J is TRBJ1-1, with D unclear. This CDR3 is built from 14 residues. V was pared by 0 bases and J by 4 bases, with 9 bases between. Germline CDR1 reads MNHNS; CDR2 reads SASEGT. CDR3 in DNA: TGTGCCAGCAGTGAAGCAGGACGGGGCACTGAAGCTTTCTTT. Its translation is CASSEAGRGTEAFF.

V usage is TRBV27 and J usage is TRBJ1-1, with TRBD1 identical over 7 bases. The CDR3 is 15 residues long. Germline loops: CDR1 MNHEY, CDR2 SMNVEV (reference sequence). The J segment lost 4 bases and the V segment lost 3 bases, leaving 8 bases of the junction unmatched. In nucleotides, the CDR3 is TGTGCCAGCAGTTTGTTCGGGACAGATCGCACTGAAGCTTTCTTT. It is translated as CASSLFGTDRTEAFF.

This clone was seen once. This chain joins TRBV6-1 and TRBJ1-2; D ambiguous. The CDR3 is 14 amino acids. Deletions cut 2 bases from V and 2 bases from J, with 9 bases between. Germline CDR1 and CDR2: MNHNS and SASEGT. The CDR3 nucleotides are TGTGCCAGCAGTGAAAAGGGTGGGAACTATGGCTACACCTTC. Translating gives CASSEKGGNYGYTF.

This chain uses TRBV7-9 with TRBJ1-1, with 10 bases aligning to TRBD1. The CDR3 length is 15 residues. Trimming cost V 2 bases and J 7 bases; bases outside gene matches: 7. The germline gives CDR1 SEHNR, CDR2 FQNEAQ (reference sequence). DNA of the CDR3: TGTGCCAGCAGCTTACTAAGGACAGGGGGTGGTGAAGCTTTCTTT. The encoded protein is CASSLLRTGGGEAFF.

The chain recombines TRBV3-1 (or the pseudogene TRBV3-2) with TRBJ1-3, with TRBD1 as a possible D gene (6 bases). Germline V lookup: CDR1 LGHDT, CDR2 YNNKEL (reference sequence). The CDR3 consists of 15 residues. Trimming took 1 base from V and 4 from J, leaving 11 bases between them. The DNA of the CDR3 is TGTGCCAGCAGCCAAGCTAGGGGGGTCGGAAACACCATATATTTT. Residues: CASSQARGVGNTIYF.

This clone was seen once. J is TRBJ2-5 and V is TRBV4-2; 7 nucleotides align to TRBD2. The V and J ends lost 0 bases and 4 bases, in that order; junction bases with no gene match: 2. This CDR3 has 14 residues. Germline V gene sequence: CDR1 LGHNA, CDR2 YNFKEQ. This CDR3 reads CASSQELAIETQYF. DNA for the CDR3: TGTGCCAGCAGCCAAGAACTAGCGATAGAGACCCAGTACTTC.

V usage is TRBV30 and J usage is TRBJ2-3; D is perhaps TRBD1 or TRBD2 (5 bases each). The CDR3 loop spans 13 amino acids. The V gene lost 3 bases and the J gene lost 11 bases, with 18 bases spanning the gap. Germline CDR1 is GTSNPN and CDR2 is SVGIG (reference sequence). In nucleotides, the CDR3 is TGTGCCTGGAGGGAGGTCGCCGGGGCCCGGCAGTATTTT. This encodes CAWREVAGARQYF.